This T cell receptor beta chain was recorded in a study of molecular identifiers for immune sequencing clone quantification. Study results and caveats: Reportedly, one cell's Jurkat TCR RNA was detected within 1,200,000 naive CD8 cells. The study found clones above 20 RNA copies held over 97% of effector molecules and under 1% in naive cells.

CDR1 is SGHVS and CDR2 is FNYEAQ in the germline V gene. This CDR3 is built from 18 residues. Via MiXCR, TCRdb re-called the PCR reads, giving one row per CDR3 protein. This repertoire shows under 350,000 distinct CDR3 sequences, over 20% found once; its top ten account for approximately 0.74%. Concerning this clonotype itself: Its antigen is currently unknown. One end of the junction fails to match germline, which may point to a read error.

The authors sorted naive CD8 T cells as CD8+CD4-CCR7+CD45RA+. The receptor was derived from a human donor in good health. Some libraries in this study had Jurkat cell RNA spiked in. The specimen was naive CD8+ T cells from blood, with Jurkat cell RNA spiked in. The subset was: FACS-sorted CD8+CD4-CCR7+CD45RA+ naive T cells. The rearrangement joins TRBV7-6 to TRBJ1-1, with a possible D match to TRBD1 (5 bases). CDR3 nucleotides: TGTGCCAGCAGCTTAGAGTGGGCCGACAGCCTATTGAACACTGAAGCTCTCTTT. It codes for CASSLEWADSLLNTEALF.